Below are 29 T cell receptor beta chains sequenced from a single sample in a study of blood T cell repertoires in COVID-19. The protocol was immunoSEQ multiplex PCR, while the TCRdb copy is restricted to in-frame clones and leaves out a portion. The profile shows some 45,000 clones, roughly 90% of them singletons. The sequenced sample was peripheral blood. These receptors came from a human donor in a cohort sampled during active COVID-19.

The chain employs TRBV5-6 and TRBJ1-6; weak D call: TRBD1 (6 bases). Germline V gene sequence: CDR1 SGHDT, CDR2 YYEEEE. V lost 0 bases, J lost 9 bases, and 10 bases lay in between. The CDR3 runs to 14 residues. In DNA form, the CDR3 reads TGTGCCAGCAGCTTGGCCGGGGGGCGTTCACCCCTCCACTTT. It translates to CASSLAGGRSPLHF.

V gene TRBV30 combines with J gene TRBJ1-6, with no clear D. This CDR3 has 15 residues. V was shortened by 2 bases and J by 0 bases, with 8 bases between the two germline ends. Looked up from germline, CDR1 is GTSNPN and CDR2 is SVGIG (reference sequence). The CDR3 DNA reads TGTGCCTGGAGTACAGAGAGCTCCTATAATTCACCCCTCCACTTT. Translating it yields CAWSTESSYNSPLHF.

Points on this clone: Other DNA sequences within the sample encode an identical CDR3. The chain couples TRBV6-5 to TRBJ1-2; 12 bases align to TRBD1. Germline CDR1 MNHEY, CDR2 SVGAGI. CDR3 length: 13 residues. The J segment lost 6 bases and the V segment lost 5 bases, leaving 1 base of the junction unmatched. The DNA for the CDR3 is TGTGCCAGCAGTCGGGACAGGGGGCATGGCTACACCTTC. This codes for CASSRDRGHGYTF.

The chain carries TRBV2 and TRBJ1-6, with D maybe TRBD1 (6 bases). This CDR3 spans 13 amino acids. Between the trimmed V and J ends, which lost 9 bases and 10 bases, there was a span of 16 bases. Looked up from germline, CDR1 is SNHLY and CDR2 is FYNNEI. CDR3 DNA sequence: TGTGCCAGGGGCAGGGGCACGCGGTCACCCCTCCACTTT. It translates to CARGRGTRSPLHF. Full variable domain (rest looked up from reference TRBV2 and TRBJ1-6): EPEVTQTPSHQVTQMGQEVILRCVPISNHLYFYWYRQILGQKVEFLVSFYNNEISEKSEIFDDQFSVERPDGSNFTLKIRSTKLEDSAMYFCARGRGTRSPLHFGNGTRLTVT.

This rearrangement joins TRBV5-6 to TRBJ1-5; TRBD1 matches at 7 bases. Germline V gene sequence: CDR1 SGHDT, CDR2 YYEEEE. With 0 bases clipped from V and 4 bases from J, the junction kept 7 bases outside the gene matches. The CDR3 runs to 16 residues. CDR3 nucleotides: TGTGCCAGCAGCTTGGGACAGGGACCCCCAAATCAGCCCCAGCATTTT. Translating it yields CASSLGQGPPNQPQHF.

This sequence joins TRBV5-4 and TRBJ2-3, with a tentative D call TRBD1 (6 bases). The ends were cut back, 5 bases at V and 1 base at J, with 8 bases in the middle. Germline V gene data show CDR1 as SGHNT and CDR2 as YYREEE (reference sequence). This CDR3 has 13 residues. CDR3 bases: TGTGCCAGCAGAGGGGGAGGCACAGATACGCAGTATTTT. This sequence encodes CASRGGGTDTQYF.

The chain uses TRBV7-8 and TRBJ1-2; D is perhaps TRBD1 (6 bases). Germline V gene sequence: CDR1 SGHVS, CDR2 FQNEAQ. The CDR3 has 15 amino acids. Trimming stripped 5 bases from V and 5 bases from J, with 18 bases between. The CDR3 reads CASSARQAPPYGYTF. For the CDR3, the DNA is TGTGCCAGCAGCGCAAGACAGGCACCTCCTTATGGCTACACCTTC.

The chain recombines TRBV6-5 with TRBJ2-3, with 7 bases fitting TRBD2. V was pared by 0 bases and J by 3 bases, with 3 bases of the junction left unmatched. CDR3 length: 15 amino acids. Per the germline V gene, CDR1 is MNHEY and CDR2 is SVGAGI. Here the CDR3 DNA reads TGTGCCAGCAGTTACTCGACTAGCCGAACAGATACGCAGTATTTT. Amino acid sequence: CASSYSTSRTDTQYF.

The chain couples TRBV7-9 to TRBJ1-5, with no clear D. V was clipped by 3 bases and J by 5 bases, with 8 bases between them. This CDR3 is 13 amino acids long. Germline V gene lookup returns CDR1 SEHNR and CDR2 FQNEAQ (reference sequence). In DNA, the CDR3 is TGTGCCAGCAGCTTTAGCTCTGATCAGCCCCAGCATTTT. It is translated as CASSFSSDQPQHF.

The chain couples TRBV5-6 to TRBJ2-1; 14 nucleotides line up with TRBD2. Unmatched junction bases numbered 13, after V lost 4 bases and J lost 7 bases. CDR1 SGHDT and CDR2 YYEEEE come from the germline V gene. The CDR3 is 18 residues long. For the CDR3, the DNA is TGTGCCAGCAGCCCGGGATGGACTAGCGGGAGGTCTGGGAATGAGCAGTTCTTC. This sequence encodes CASSPGWTSGRSGNEQFF.

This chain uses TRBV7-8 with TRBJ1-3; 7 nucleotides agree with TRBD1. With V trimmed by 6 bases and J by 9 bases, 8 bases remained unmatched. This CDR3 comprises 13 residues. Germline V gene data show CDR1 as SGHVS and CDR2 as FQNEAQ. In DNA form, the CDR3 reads TGTGCCAGCAGACTGGACAGGTCGGGCACCATATATTTT. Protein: CASRLDRSGTIYF.

For the CDR3, the DNA is TGTGCCAGCAGCTTAGCGGGGGCTAGCGGGTATTGGGACGAGCAGTACTTC. Translation: CASSLAGASGYWDEQYF. The chain joins TRBV7-2 to TRBJ2-7, with 8 bases that match TRBD2. Looked up from germline, CDR1 is SGHTA and CDR2 is FQGNSA. The V and J ends lost 0 bases and 5 bases, in that order; junction bases with no gene match: 12. The CDR3 has 17 residues.

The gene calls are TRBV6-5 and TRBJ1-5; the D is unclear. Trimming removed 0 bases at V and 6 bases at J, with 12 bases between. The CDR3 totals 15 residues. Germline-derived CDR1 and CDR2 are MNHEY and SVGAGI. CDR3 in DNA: TGTGCCAGCAGTTACTCGGTCACAGCTGGTCAGCCCCAGCATTTT. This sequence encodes CASSYSVTAGQPQHF.

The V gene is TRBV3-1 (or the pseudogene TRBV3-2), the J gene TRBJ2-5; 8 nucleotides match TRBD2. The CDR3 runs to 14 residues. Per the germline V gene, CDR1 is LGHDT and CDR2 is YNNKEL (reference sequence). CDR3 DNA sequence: TGTGCAGCAGGTCTTGCGGGAGGAGTAGGGACCCAGTACTTC. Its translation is CAAGLAGGVGTQYF.

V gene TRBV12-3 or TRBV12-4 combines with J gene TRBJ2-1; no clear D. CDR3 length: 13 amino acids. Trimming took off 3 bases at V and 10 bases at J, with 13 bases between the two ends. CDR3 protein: CASSLETFTEQFF. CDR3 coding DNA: TGTGCCAGCAGTTTGGAGACCTTCACGGAGCAGTTCTTC.

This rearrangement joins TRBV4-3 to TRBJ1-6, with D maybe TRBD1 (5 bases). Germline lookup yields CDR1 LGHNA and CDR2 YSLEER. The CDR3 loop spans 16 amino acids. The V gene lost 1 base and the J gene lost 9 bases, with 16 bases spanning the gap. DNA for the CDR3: TGCGCCAGCAGCCAAGCCAGGGTGACGTACGGTTCACCCCTCCACTTT. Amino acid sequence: CASSQARVTYGSPLHF.

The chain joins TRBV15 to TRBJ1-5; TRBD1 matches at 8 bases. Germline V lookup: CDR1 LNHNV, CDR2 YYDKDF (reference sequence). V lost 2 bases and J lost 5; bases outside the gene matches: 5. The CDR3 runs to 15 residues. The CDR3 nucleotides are TGTGCCACCAGCAGATTACAGGGGGGATATCAGCCCCAGCATTTT. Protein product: CATSRLQGGYQPQHF.

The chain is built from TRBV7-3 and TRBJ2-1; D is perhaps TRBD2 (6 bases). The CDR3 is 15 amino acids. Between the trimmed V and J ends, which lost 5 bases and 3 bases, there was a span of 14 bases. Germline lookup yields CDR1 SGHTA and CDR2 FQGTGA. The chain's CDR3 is CASSPGSGFYNEQFF. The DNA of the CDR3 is TGTGCCAGCAGCCCCGGGAGCGGGTTCTACAATGAGCAGTTCTTC.

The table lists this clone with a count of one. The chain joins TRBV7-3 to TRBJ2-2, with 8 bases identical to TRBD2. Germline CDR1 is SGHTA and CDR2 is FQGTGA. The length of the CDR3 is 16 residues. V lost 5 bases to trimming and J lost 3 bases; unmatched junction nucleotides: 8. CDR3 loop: CASSRVGGGYTGELFF. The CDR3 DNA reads TGTGCCAGCAGCCGCGTGGGCGGGGGGTACACCGGGGAGCTGTTTTTT.

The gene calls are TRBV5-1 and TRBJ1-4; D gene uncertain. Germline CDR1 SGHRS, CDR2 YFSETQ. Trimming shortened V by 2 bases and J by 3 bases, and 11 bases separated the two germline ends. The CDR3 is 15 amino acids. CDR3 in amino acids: CASSLVGLSNEKLFF. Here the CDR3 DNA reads TGCGCCAGCAGCTTAGTTGGACTGTCTAATGAAAAACTGTTTTTT.

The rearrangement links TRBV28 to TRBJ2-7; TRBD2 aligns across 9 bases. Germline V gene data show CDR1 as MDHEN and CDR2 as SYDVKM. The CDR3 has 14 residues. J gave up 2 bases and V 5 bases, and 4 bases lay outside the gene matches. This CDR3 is CASSNLAGTYEQYF. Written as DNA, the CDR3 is TGTGCCAGCAGTAATCTAGCGGGAACCTACGAGCAGTACTTC.

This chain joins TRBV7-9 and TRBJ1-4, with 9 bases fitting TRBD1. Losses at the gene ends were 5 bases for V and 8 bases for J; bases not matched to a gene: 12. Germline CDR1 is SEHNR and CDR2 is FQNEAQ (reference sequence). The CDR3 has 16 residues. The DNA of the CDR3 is TGTGCCAGCAGCCCTCAGACCGGGACAGGGAAGGAAAAACTGTTTTTT. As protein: CASSPQTGTGKEKLFF.

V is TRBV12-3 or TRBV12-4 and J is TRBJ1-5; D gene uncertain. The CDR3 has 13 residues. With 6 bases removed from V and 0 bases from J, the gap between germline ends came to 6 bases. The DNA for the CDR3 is TGTGCCAGCAGGACACTTAGCAATCAGCCCCAGCATTTT. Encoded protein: CASRTLSNQPQHF.

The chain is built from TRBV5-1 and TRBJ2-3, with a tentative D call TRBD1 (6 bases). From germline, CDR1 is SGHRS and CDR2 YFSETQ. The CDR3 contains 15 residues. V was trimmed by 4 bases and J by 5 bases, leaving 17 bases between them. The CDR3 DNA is TGCGCCAGCAGCCCCCAGGCAGGGGATGGAGATACGCAGTATTTT. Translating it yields CASSPQAGDGDTQYF.

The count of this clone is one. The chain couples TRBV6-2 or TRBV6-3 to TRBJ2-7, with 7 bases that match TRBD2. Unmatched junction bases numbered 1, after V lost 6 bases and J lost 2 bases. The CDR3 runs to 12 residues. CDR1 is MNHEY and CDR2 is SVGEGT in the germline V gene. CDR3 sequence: CASSGLAYEQYF. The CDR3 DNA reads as TGTGCCAGCAGCGGACTAGCCTACGAGCAGTACTTC.

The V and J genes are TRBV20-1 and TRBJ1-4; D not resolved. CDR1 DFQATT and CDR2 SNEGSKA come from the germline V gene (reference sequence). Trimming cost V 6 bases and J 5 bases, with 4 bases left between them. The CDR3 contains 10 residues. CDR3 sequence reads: CSALNEKLFF. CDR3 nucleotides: TGCAGTGCCCTAAATGAAAAACTGTTTTTT.

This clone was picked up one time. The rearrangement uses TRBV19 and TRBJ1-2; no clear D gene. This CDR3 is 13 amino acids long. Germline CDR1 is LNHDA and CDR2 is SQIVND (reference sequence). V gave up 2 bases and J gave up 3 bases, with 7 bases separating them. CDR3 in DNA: TGTGCCAGTAGTATAAACAGCTACTATGGCTACACCTTC. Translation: CASSINSYYGYTF.

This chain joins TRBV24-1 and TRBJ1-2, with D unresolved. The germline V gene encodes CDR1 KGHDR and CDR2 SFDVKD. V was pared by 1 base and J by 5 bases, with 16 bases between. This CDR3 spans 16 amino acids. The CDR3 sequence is CATSDLTVGVGYGYTF. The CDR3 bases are TGTGCCACCAGTGATTTAACGGTCGGGGTCGGGTATGGCTACACCTTC.

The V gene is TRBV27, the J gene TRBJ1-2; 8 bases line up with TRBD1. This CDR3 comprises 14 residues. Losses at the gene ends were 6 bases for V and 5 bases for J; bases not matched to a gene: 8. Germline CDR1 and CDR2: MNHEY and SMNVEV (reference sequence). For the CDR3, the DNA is TGTGCCAGCAGCCGGGACAGGCATCTATATGGCTACACCTTC. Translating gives CASSRDRHLYGYTF.